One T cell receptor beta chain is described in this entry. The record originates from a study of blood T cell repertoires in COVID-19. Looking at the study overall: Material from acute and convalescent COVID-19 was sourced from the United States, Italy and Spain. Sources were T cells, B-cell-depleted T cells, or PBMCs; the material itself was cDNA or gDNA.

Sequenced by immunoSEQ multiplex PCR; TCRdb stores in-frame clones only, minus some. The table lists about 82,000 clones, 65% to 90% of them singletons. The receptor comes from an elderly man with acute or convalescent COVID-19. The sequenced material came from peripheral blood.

The CDR3 nucleotides read TGTGCCAGTAGACCGGGACAGGTGAATGAAAAACTGTTTTTT. It yields the protein CASRPGQVNEKLFF. The V gene is TRBV19, the J gene TRBJ1-4, with 8 bases matching TRBD1. The CDR3 covers 14 residues. The V gene end was trimmed by 6 bases and the J gene end by 5 bases; junction bases not matched to a gene: 5. Germline V gene data show CDR1 as LNHDA and CDR2 as SQIVND (reference sequence).